The 30 T cell receptor beta chains in this list originate from one sample, sequenced in a study of identical twins. TCRdb fed the 5' RACE reads into MiXCR, producing one record per CDR3 protein. The data contain 250,000 to 350,000 distinct CDR3 sequences, more than 6.5% of them singletons. The same sample was also used in a study of yellow fever vaccine responses in identical twins.

The sample was memory (CD45RO+) T cells sorted from blood. The receptors derive from a woman between 18 and 29 years old in good health.

This sequence joins TRBV11-2 and TRBJ2-1; TRBD1 might be the D (5 bases). Germline CDR1 SGHAT, CDR2 FQNNGV. The CDR3 is made up of 12 amino acids. With 7 bases removed from V and 8 bases from J, the gap between germline ends came to 12 bases. In DNA form, the CDR3 reads TGTGCCAGCAAAGACAGTCGGCATGAGCAGTTCTTC. This gives the protein CASKDSRHEQFF.

This clonotype turned up a few times. This chain joins TRBV6-1 and TRBJ2-2; D is perhaps TRBD1 (6 bases). CDR1 and CDR2 from the germline V gene are MNHNS and SASEGT. Trimming pared 7 bases from V and 3 bases from J, leaving 15 bases between. The CDR3 consists of 15 residues. This chain's CDR3 is CASIRDTVHTGELFF. The CDR3 coding sequence is TGTGCCAGCATACGGGACACGGTACACACCGGGGAGCTGTTTTTT.

A remark on this clonotype: A much larger clone lies a single base off, so this may be a read error. This chain connects TRBV20-1 to TRBJ1-4; 7 nucleotides agree with TRBD1. Germline lookup yields CDR1 DFQATT and CDR2 SNEGSKA (reference sequence). The CDR3 length is 15 residues. The CDR3 DNA reads TGCTGTGCTAGAAAGGGGGCAAGTAGGAATGAAAAACTGTTTTTT. Encoded protein: CCARKGASRNEKLFF.

This clonotype was detected a few times. The rearrangement uses TRBV12-3 or TRBV12-4 and TRBJ1-5; TRBD1 agrees at 9 bases. The CDR3 is made up of 14 amino acids. V was clipped by 3 bases and J by 6 bases; unmatched bases: 3. The CDR3 DNA reads TGTGCCAGCAGTTTTGGGACAGGGACTCAGCCCCAGCATTTT. Translation: CASSFGTGTQPQHF.

This clonotype has at least ten counts. The V and J genes are TRBV9 and TRBJ1-5, with no clear D. V lost 0 bases, J lost 3 bases, and 10 bases lay in between. The germline CDR1 and CDR2 sequences are SGDLS and YYNGEE. The CDR3 is 15 amino acids. DNA of the CDR3: TGTGCCAGCAGCGTAGATTCGAGATCCAATCAGCCCCAGCATTTT. This encodes CASSVDSRSNQPQHF.

The sample holds many counts of this clonotype. The V gene is TRBV5-1, the J gene TRBJ2-3, with unresolved D. Germline V gene lookup returns CDR1 SGHRS and CDR2 YFSETQ. CDR3 length: 15 residues. Trimming cost V 0 bases and J 0 bases, with 8 bases left between them. The CDR3 region is CASSLGGTSTDTQYF. The CDR3, as DNA: TGCGCCAGCAGCTTGGGAGGAACGAGCACAGATACGCAGTATTTT.

This chain joins TRBV28 and TRBJ2-1, with 7 bases that match TRBD2. This CDR3 region has 15 residues. Germline V gene lookup returns CDR1 MDHEN and CDR2 SYDVKM. The ends lost 6 bases at V and 5 bases at J; junction bases unmatched: 10. The CDR3 coding sequence is TGTGCCAGCAGCCTGAGCACCGGGACTAACAATGAGCAGTTCTTC. Translation gives CASSLSTGTNNEQFF.

This clonotype showed up many times. The chain is built from TRBV20-1 and TRBJ1-2, with D perhaps TRBD1 (5 bases). Germline loops: CDR1 DFQATT, CDR2 SNEGSKA (reference sequence). This CDR3 has 14 amino acids. V lost 1 base to trimming and J lost 8 bases, with 17 bases between them. CDR3 residues: CSARVQGGAWGYTF. CDR3 bases: TGCAGTGCTAGAGTTCAGGGTGGGGCCTGGGGCTACACCTTC.

This clonotype has a count of ten or more. The gene calls are TRBV12-3 or TRBV12-4 and TRBJ1-2; no clear D gene. The CDR3 sequence is 12 residues long. The V end was cut by 0 bases, the J end by 8 bases, with 7 bases between. The CDR3 DNA reads TGTGCCAGCAGTTTAGCTCTTCGGGGCTACACCTTC. Its translation is CASSLALRGYTF.

This clonotype was observed at least ten times. The rearrangement links TRBV7-8 to TRBJ1-6, with 8 bases lining up with TRBD1. The trim removed 5 bases at V and 10 bases at J, leaving 13 bases unmatched. The CDR3 is made up of 16 amino acids. From germline, CDR1 is SGHVS and CDR2 FQNEAQ. CDR3 region: CASSARQGWKGSPLHF. The CDR3 bases are TGTGCCAGCAGCGCCCGACAGGGGTGGAAGGGATCACCCCTCCACTTT.

The chain couples TRBV12-3 or TRBV12-4 to TRBJ1-6; tentative D call: TRBD1 (5 bases). V gave up 6 bases and J gave up 6 bases, with 15 bases separating them. The CDR3 is 15 residues long. The CDR3 bases are TGTGCCAGCAGGGCAGGGAGCTTTCCTAATTCACCCCTCCACTTT. Its translation is CASRAGSFPNSPLHF.

The chain joins TRBV24-1 to TRBJ2-1, with a possible D match to TRBD2 (5 bases). Germline loops: CDR1 KGHDR, CDR2 SFDVKD. CDR3 length: 16 amino acids. V lost 4 bases and J lost 9, with 21 bases in between. CDR3 region: CATSENKSGGKLEQFF. CDR3 bases: TGTGCCACCAGTGAAAATAAGAGCGGAGGTAAACTTGAGCAGTTCTTC.

This clonotype has just a few counts. The V gene is TRBV5-1, the J gene TRBJ2-1; TRBD2 matches at 7 bases. The junction had 12 bases not matched to a gene; V was cut back by 4 bases and J by 8 bases. The germline CDR1 and CDR2 sequences are SGHRS and YFSETQ. The CDR3 is 15 amino acids. CDR3 in amino acids: CASSPVIGGSHEQFF. DNA for the CDR3: TGCGCCAGCAGCCCGGTCATTGGCGGGAGTCATGAGCAGTTCTTC.

The chain employs TRBV10-2 and TRBJ1-2; D is ambiguous. The V gene's germline CDR1 is WSHSY and CDR2 SAAADI. V was shortened by 3 bases and J by 5 bases, with 16 bases between the two germline ends. The CDR3 runs to 15 residues. CDR3 in DNA: TGCGCCAGCAGTGAAGCGACTCCGGGGAGGTATGGCTACACCTTC. Residues: CASSEATPGRYGYTF.

This clonotype has just a few counts. This chain connects TRBV25-1 to TRBJ2-3; weak D call: TRBD2 (7 bases). CDR3 length: 17 residues. The V gene's germline CDR1 is MGHDK and CDR2 SYGVNS. Trimming pared 8 bases from V and 2 bases from J, leaving 23 bases between. CDR3 DNA sequence: TGTGCCAGCGAACCGGGGGGCAGCCACAAAGACACAGATACGCAGTATTTT. Protein: CASEPGGSHKDTDTQYF.

The chain combines TRBV27 with TRBJ2-2, with no clear D. The CDR3 consists of 16 residues. CDR1 and CDR2 from the germline V gene are MNHEY and SMNVEV (reference sequence). The V and J ends lost 4 bases and 7 bases respectively, with 19 bases between them. The CDR3 here is CASSSLQQPPVGELFF. DNA for the CDR3: TGTGCCAGCAGTTCCCTACAACAGCCACCAGTCGGGGAGCTGTTTTTT.

This clonotype was picked up many times. The chain is built from TRBV3-1 and TRBJ2-2; unclear D gene. CDR1 is LGHDT and CDR2 is YNNKEL in the germline V gene (reference sequence). Trimming shortened V by 7 bases and J by 7 bases, and 7 bases separated the two germline ends. CDR3 length equals 11 residues. The CDR3 nucleotides are TGTGCCAGCACCCTTCACGGGGAGCTGTTTTTT. Translation: CASTLHGELFF.

The sample holds a few counts of this clonotype. This sequence joins TRBV28 and TRBJ2-1; D gene uncertain. The V and J ends lost 5 bases and 9 bases respectively, with 14 bases between them. The CDR3 has 13 residues. Germline V gene data show CDR1 as MDHEN and CDR2 as SYDVKM. CDR3 DNA: TGTGCCAGCAGTCCGCACAAAGAGAGTGAGCAGTTCTTC. It yields the protein CASSPHKESEQFF.

The V call is TRBV20-1, the J call TRBJ2-3, with D hard to call. Trimming shortened V by 7 bases and J by 0 bases, and 14 bases separated the two germline ends. CDR1 DFQATT and CDR2 SNEGSKA come from the germline V gene (reference sequence). CDR3 length: 14 amino acids. CDR3 amino acids: CSVPKIPSTDTQYF. The CDR3 DNA reads TGCAGTGTTCCGAAGATTCCTAGCACAGATACGCAGTATTTT.

This clonotype has ten or more counts. The chain employs TRBV12-3 or TRBV12-4 and TRBJ1-5; tentative D call: TRBD1 (5 bases). V lost 7 bases, J lost 3 bases, and 13 bases lay in between. This CDR3 contains 14 residues. The CDR3 bases are TGTGCCAGCAAGCAGGACATCGTCAATCAGCCCCAGCATTTT. Protein sequence: CASKQDIVNQPQHF.

The chain joins TRBV29-1 to TRBJ2-5, with 14 bases that match TRBD2. V lost 7 bases, J lost 7 bases, and 20 bases stayed unmatched. Per the germline V gene, CDR1 is SQVTM and CDR2 is ANQGSEA. CDR3 length: 18 amino acids. CDR3 in amino acids: CSGQGLAGANGTILTQYF. The CDR3 DNA reads as TGCAGCGGCCAGGGACTAGCGGGGGCCAACGGTACCATTTTGACCCAGTACTTC. The full variable domain, its missing parts supplied by reference TRBV29-1 and TRBJ2-5, is SAVISQKPSRDICQRGTSLTIQCQVDSQVTMMFWYRQQPGQSLTLIATANQGSEATYESGFVIDKFPISRPNLTFSTLTVSNMSPEDSSIYLCSGQGLAGANGTILTQYFGPGTRLLVL.

The chain couples TRBV20-1 to TRBJ2-7, with 9 bases lining up with TRBD1. The trim removed 0 bases at V and 6 bases at J, leaving 6 bases unmatched. In germline, CDR1 is DFQATT, CDR2 SNEGSKA (reference sequence). The CDR3 contains 14 residues. CDR3 region: CSARDPGQGSEQYF. The CDR3 coding sequence is TGCAGTGCTAGAGACCCGGGACAGGGTTCCGAGCAGTACTTC.

In its sample, this clonotype was seen many times. Here the CDR3 reads CASTLSGAGNTEAFF. The CDR3 DNA follows: TGTGCCAGCACCCTATCCGGGGCAGGTAACACTGAAGCTTTCTTT. The chain uses TRBV12-3 or TRBV12-4 and TRBJ1-1; a possible D gene is TRBD1 (5 bases). The germline V and J ends were trimmed by 7 bases and 2 bases, with 17 bases remaining between them. This CDR3 comprises 15 residues.

In this sample, this clonotype turned up many times. The chain is built from TRBV20-1 and TRBJ2-4; 9 bases line up with TRBD2. The germline gives CDR1 DFQATT, CDR2 SNEGSKA (reference sequence). The CDR3 sequence is 17 residues long. The V and J ends lost 0 bases and 2 bases, in that order; junction bases with no gene match: 8. The CDR3 here is CSARDPRLAGSKNIQYF. The CDR3, as DNA: TGCAGTGCTAGAGATCCCCGGCTAGCGGGGTCCAAAAACATTCAGTACTTC.

The chain is built from TRBV6-1 and TRBJ1-1; TRBD1 is a possible D gene (5 bases). From germline, CDR1 is MNHNS and CDR2 SASEGT. This CDR3 region has 14 residues. V was pared by 6 bases and J by 5 bases, with 16 bases between. The CDR3 coding sequence is TGTGCCAGCAGCCCACGGGGACGAGGGACTGAAGCTTTCTTT. Its translation: CASSPRGRGTEAFF.

This clonotype was counted a few times. This chain joins TRBV6-1 and TRBJ2-3, with TRBD1 matching 7 bases. This CDR3 spans 17 amino acids. The ends lost 4 bases at V and 4 bases at J; junction bases unmatched: 14. Germline V gene sequence: CDR1 MNHNS, CDR2 SASEGT. The CDR3 sequence: CASSGWSGQGVADTQYF. DNA for the CDR3: TGTGCCAGCAGTGGCTGGTCGGGGCAGGGGGTGGCAGATACGCAGTATTTT.

The chain joins TRBV7-9 to TRBJ2-5; D is possibly TRBD1 (5 bases). Germline V gene sequence: CDR1 SEHNR, CDR2 FQNEAQ (reference sequence). The germline V and J ends were trimmed by 2 bases and 2 bases, with 12 bases remaining between them. The CDR3 runs 15 residues. Here the CDR3 DNA reads TGTGCCAGCAGCTTATTCCTCAGGGAACAAGAGACCCAGTACTTC. Its translation: CASSLFLREQETQYF.

This clonotype has at least ten counts. The CDR3 is CSAIPGANTGELFF. The CDR3 nucleotides are TGCAGTGCTATCCCAGGGGCGAACACCGGGGAGCTGTTTTTT. The chain uses TRBV20-1 and TRBJ2-2; possible D gene TRBD1, 6 bases. V shed 4 bases and J shed 0 bases, with 9 bases lying between them. The CDR3 has 14 amino acids. Germline V gene data show CDR1 as DFQATT and CDR2 as SNEGSKA (reference sequence).

The table lists this clonotype with many counts. V gene TRBV5-1 combines with J gene TRBJ2-1; D is perhaps TRBD2 (5 bases). CDR3 length: 14 amino acids. The germline V gene encodes CDR1 SGHRS and CDR2 YFSETQ. V was shortened by 0 bases and J by 5 bases, with 9 bases between the two germline ends. The CDR3 region has the DNA TGCGCCAGCAGCTTGGGACTAAGCGACAATGAGCAGTTCTTC. It translates to CASSLGLSDNEQFF.

This clonotype was picked up a small number of times. DNA of the CDR3: TGTGCCAGCAGCTCCGGGGACAGGGGGCAACGGTCACCCCTCCACTTT. This gives the protein CASSSGDRGQRSPLHF. The chain uses TRBV2 and TRBJ1-6, with 12 bases identical to TRBD1. Germline CDR1 is SNHLY and CDR2 is FYNNEI. This CDR3 contains 16 residues. V dropped 6 bases and J dropped 10; count of bases not matched to a gene: 10.